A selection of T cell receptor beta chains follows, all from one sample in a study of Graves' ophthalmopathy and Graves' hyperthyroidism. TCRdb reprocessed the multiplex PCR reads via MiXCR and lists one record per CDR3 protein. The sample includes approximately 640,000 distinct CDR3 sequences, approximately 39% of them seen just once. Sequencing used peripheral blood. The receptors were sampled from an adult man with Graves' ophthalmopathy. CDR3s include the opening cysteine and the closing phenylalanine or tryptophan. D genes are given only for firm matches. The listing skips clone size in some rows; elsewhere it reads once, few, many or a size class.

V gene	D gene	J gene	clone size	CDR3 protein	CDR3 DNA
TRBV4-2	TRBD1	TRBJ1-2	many	CASSQVGTGLNYGYTF	TGTGCCAGCAGCCAAGTAGGGACAGGGCTAAACTATGGCTACACCTTC
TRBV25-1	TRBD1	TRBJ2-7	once	CASRGGQAYEQYF	TGTGCCAGCAGGGGGGGACAGGCCTACGAGCAGTACTTC
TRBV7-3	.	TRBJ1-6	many	CASSLMSGEHSPLHF	TGTGCCAGCAGCTTAATGTCCGGGGAACATTCACCCCTCCACTTT
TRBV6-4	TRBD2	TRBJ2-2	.	CASSRDTSGNRDTGELFF	TGCGCCAGCAGCCGTGACACTAGCGGGAACAGGGACACCGGGGAGCTGTTTTTT
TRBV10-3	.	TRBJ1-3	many	CAISEEGIASGNTIYF	TGTGCCATCAGTGAGGAAGGCATAGCCTCTGGAAACACCATATATTTT
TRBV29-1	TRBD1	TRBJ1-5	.	CSVGTGGQPQHF	TGCAGCGTTGGGACAGGGGGTCAGCCCCAGCATTTT
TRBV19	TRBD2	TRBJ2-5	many	CASSMDQRGRQETQYF	TGTGCCAGTAGTATGGACCAGCGGGGAAGGCAAGAGACCCAGTACTTC
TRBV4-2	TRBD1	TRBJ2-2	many	CASRPGQAVGELFF	TGTGCCAGCAGGCCAGGACAGGCAGTCGGGGAGCTGTTTTTT
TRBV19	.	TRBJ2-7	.	CASTKPGTYEQYF	TGTGCCAGTACAAAACCAGGGACCTACGAGCAGTACTTC
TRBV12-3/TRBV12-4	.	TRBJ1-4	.	CASSPFGPREKLFF	TGTGCCAGCAGCCCTTTCGGGCCACGGGAAAAACTGTTTTTT
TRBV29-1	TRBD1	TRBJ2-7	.	CSVETGGGSYEQYF	TGCAGCGTCGAGACAGGGGGTGGCTCCTACGAGCAGTACTTC
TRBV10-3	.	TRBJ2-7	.	CAISDKGLPEQYF	TGTGCCATCAGTGATAAGGGCCTGCCCGAGCAGTACTTC
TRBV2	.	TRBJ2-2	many	CASTQGLPPPGELFF	TGTGCCAGCACCCAAGGACTACCGCCTCCCGGGGAGCTGTTTTTT
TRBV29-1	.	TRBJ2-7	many	CSVEVYYEQYF	TGCAGCGTTGAGGTCTACTACGAGCAGTACTTC
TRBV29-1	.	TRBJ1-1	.	CSVEGGQDYGYTEAFF	TGCAGCGTTGAAGGGGGGCAGGACTATGGCTACACTGAAGCTTTCTTT
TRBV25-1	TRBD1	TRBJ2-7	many	CASQPETGPYEQYF	TGTGCCAGCCAACCAGAGACAGGGCCCTACGAGCAGTACTTC
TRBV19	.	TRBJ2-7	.	CASSVNGEGHEQYF	TGTGCCAGTAGCGTAAACGGAGAGGGCCACGAGCAGTACTTC
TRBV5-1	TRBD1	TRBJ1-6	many	CASSKDREISSPLHF	TGCGCCAGCAGCAAGGACAGGGAGATAAGTTCACCCCTCCACTTT
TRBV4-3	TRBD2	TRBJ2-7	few	CASSQRGLAGNEQYF	TGCGCCAGCAGCCAAAGGGGGCTAGCGGGGAACGAGCAGTACTTC
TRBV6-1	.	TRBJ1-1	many	CASSDRMYTEAFF	TGTGCCAGCAGTGACAGGATGTACACTGAAGCTTTCTTT
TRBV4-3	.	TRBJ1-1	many	CASRQAFRVTEAFF	TGCGCCAGCAGGCAGGCCTTCAGGGTGACTGAAGCTTTCTTT
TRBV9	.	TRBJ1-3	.	CASELGRESGNTIYF	TGTGCCAGCGAGCTTGGGCGCGAGTCCGGAAACACCATATATTTT
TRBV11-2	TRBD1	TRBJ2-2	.	CASSKGQVGELFF	TGTGCCAGCAGCAAGGGACAGGTTGGGGAGCTGTTTTTT
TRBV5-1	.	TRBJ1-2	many	CASSRPGRYGYTF	TGCGCCAGCAGCCGGCCAGGACGGTATGGCTACACCTTC
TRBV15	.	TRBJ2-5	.	CATSSAQMETQYF	TGTGCCACCAGCAGTGCGCAGATGGAGACCCAGTACTTC
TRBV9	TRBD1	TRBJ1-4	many	CASSERQGPNEKLFF	TGTGCCAGCAGCGAGCGACAGGGGCCTAATGAAAAACTGTTTTTT
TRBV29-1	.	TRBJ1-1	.	CSVADPADTEAFF	TGCAGCGTTGCCGACCCGGCGGACACTGAAGCTTTCTTT
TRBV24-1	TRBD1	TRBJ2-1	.	CATSDLRDRGNEQFF	TGTGCCACCAGTGATCTCCGGGACAGGGGGAATGAGCAGTTCTTC
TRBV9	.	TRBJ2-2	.	CASSVSGGQAGEQFF	TGTGCCAGCAGCGTTTCCGGGGGCCAAGCCGGGGAGCAGTTTTTT
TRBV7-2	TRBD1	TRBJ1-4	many	CASSLKDRGTNEKLFF	TGTGCCAGCAGCTTGAAAGACAGGGGAACTAATGAAAAACTGTTTTTT
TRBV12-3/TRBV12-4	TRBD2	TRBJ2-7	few	CASSGQRERYYEQYF	TGTGCCAGCAGTGGACAGCGGGAGAGATACTACGAGCAGTACTTC
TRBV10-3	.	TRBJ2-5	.	CARDRGARETQYF	TGTGCTAGAGACCGTGGGGCTCGAGAGACCCAGTACTTC
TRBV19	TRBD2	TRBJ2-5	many	CASSVGTSGFQETQYF	TGTGCCAGTAGTGTCGGGACTAGCGGGTTTCAAGAGACCCAGTACTTC
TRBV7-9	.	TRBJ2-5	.	CASSPGDEETQYF	TGTGCCAGCAGCCCAGGAGACGAAGAGACCCAGTACTTC
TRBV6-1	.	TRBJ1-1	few	CASIKVVNTEAFF	TGTGCCAGCATAAAGGTTGTGAACACTGAAGCTTTCTTT
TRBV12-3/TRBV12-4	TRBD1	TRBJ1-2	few	CASSSPYDRAPWSGYTF	TGTGCCAGCAGTTCCCCATACGACAGGGCCCCTTGGAGTGGCTACACCTTC
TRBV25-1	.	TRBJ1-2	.	CASSARDRLLTVAGQGYGYTF	TGTGCCAGCAGTGCTAGAGATCGTCTATTGACAGTCGCGGGGCAGGGCTATGGCTACACCTTC
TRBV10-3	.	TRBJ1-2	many	CAISEGDGGYGYTF	TGTGCCATCAGTGAGGGTGATGGGGGCTATGGCTACACCTTC
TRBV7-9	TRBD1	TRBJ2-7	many	CASSLELTGGGLEQYF	TGTGCCAGCAGCTTAGAATTGACAGGGGGAGGCCTCGAGCAGTACTTC
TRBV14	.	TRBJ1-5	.	CASSDDRGGVSNQPQHF	TGTGCCAGCAGTGACGATCGGGGGGGAGTAAGCAATCAGCCCCAGCATTTT
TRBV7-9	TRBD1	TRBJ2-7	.	CASSLGQGGISYEQYF	TGTGCCAGCAGCTTGGGACAGGGAGGGATCTCCTACGAGCAGTACTTC
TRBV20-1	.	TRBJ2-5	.	CSARTAIETQYF	TGCAGTGCCCGGACAGCCATAGAGACCCAGTACTTC
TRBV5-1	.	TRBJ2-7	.	CASSPSRGDIPRDEQYF	TGCGCCAGCAGCCCGTCCCGTGGGGACATCCCAAGAGACGAGCAGTACTTC
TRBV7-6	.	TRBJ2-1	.	CASSYRSRETSYNEQFF	TGTGCCAGCAGCTATCGGTCAAGGGAGACTAGTTACAATGAGCAGTTCTTC
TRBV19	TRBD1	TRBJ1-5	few	CASSGQVPIFGGDQPQHF	TGTGCCAGTAGCGGACAGGTCCCAATATTCGGGGGCGACCAGCCCCAGCATTTT
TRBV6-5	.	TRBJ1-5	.	CASSLEGLGQPQHF	TGTGCCAGCAGTTTAGAGGGATTGGGTCAGCCCCAGCATTTT
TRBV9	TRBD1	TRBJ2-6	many	CASSPMDRGSGANVLTF	TGTGCCAGCTCACCGATGGACAGGGGATCTGGGGCCAACGTCCTGACTTTC
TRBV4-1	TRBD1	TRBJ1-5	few	CASSQEIPWQGESRPQHF	TGCGCCAGCAGCCAAGAGATACCGTGGCAGGGGGAGTCTCGGCCCCAGCATTTT
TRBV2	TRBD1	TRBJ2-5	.	CASSEGRQGETQYF	TGTGCCAGCAGTGAAGGGAGACAGGGGGAGACCCAGTACTTC
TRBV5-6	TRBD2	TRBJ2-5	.	CASSREGTTQETQYF	TGTGCCAGCAGCCGAGAAGGGACTACACAAGAGACCCAGTACTTC
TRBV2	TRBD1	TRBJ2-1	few	CASRRDRPNEQFF	TGTGCCAGCAGGCGGGACAGGCCGAATGAGCAGTTCTTC
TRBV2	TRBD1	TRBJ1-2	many	CASSGTGGHYGYTF	TGTGCCAGCAGTGGGACAGGGGGCCACTATGGCTACACCTTC
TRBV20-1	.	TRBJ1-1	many	CSAEPGHLAFF	TGCAGTGCTGAGCCGGGACATCTAGCTTTCTTT
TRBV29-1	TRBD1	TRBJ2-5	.	CSVEMDRAQETQYF	TGCAGCGTTGAAATGGACAGGGCACAAGAGACCCAGTACTTC
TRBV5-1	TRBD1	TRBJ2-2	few	CASSTRQGANTGELFF	TGCGCCAGCAGCACCAGACAGGGGGCGAACACCGGGGAGCTGTTTTTT
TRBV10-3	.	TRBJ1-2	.	CAISYMGDGPYGYTF	TGTGCCATCAGTTACATGGGGGACGGTCCCTATGGCTACACCTTC